This T cell receptor (beta chain) was sequenced during a study of blood T cell repertoires in COVID-19. Study-level background: From the United States, Italy and Spain came samples of acute and convalescent COVID-19. The analysed material was cDNA or gDNA that came from T cells, B-cell-depleted T cells, or PBMCs.

J lost 3 bases, V lost 4 bases, and 13 bases had no gene match. The CDR3 is made up of 16 amino acids. Germline loops: CDR1 SGHRS, CDR2 YFSETQ. Per the study methods: Using reference gene primer amplification, nucleated cell counts were estimated. Profiled with immunoSEQ multiplex PCR; TCRdb holds only in-frame clones, not every one. For V, J and clone size, that table is used; D and trimming come from the DNA. The table lists 200,000 to 250,000 clones, 85% to 90% of them singletons. The genes are TRBV5-1 and TRBJ2-7, with TRBD1 identical over 7 bases. Sequences were obtained from peripheral blood. The receptor comes from an older woman with acute or convalescent COVID-19. The CDR3 DNA sequence: TGCGCCAGCAGCCTGAACATCGGGACAGCTCTCTACGAGCAGTACTTC. Residues: CASSLNIGTALYEQYF.